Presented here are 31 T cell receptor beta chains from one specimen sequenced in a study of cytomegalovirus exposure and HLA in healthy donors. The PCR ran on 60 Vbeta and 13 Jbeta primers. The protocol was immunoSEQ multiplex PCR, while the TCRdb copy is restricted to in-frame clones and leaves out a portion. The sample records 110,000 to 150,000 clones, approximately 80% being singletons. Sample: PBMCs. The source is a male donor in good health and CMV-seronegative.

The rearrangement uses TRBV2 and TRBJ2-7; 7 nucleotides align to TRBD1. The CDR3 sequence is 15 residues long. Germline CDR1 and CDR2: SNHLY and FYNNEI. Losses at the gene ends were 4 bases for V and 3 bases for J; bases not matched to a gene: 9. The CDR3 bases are TGTGCCAGCAGTGTGATTGGGGACAGTGACTACGAGCAGTACTTC. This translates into CASSVIGDSDYEQYF.

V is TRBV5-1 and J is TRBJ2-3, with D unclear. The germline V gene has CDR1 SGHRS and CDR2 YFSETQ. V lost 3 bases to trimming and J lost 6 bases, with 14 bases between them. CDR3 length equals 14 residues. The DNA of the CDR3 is TGCGCCAGCAGCTCGTCGTTAAACGCGGATACGCAGTATTTT. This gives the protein CASSSSLNADTQYF.

In DNA, the CDR3 is TGTGCCAGCAGTGAAGCGGAGGGGAGCTCCTACGAGCAGTACTTC. Translating it yields CASSEAEGSSYEQYF. The chain combines TRBV6-1 with TRBJ2-5; D may be TRBD2 (6 bases). TRBJ2-7 explains the end of the DNA better; the J call may be wrong. The length of the CDR3 is 15 residues. The V gene's germline CDR1 is MNHNS and CDR2 SASEGT.

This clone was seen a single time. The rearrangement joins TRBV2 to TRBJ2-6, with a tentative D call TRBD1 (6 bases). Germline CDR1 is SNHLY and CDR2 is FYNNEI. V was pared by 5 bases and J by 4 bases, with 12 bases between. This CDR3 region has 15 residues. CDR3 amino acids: CASSLMGAGANVLTF. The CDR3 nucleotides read TGTGCCAGCAGTCTGATGGGGGCCGGGGCCAACGTCCTGACTTTC.

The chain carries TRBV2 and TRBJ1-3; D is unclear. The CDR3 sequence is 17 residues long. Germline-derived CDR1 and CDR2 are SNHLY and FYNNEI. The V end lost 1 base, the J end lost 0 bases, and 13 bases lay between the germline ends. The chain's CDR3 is CASSEVPRGVSGNTIYF. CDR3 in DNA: TGTGCCAGCAGTGAAGTACCAAGAGGCGTCTCTGGAAACACCATATATTTT.

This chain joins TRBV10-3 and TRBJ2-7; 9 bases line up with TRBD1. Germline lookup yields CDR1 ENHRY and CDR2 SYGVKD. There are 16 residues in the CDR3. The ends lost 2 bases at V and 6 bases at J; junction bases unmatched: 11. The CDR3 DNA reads TGTGCCATCAGTGAGCTAAAACAGGGGGCATCGGTCGAGCAGTACTTC. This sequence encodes CAISELKQGASVEQYF.

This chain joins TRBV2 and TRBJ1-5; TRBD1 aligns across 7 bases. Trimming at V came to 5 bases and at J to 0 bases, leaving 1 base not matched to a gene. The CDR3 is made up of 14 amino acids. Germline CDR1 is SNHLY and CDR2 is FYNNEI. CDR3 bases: TGTGCCAGCAGTAGACAGGGTAGCAATCAGCCCCAGCATTTT. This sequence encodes CASSRQGSNQPQHF. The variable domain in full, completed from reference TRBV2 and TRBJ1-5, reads EPEVTQTPSHQVTQMGQEVILRCVPISNHLYFYWYRQILGQKVEFLVSFYNNEISEKSEIFDDQFSVERPDGSNFTLKIRSTKLEDSAMYFCASSRQGSNQPQHFGDGTRLSIL.

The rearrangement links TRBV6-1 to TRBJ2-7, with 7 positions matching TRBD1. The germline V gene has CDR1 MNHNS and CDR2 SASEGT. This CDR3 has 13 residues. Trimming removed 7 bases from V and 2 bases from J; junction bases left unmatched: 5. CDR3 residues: CASTGTATYEQYF. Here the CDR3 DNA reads TGTGCCAGCACCGGGACAGCGACCTACGAGCAGTACTTC.

CDR3 loop: CATSSDLGAGNEQYF. The CDR3 nucleotides are TGTGCCACCAGCAGCGATCTCGGAGCGGGGAACGAGCAGTACTTC. The chain carries TRBV15 and TRBJ2-7, with 7 nucleotides matching TRBD2. Trimming cost V 3 bases and J 5 bases; bases outside gene matches: 10. This CDR3 region has 15 residues. Germline CDR1 reads LNHNV; CDR2 reads YYDKDF (reference sequence). The whole variable domain, remainder taken from reference TRBV15 and TRBJ2-7, is DAMVIQNPRYQVTQFGKPVTLSCSQTLNHNVMYWYQQKSSQAPKLLFHYYDKDFNNEADTPDNFQSRRPNTSFCFLDIRSPGLGDTAMYLCATSSDLGAGNEQYFGPGTRLTVT.

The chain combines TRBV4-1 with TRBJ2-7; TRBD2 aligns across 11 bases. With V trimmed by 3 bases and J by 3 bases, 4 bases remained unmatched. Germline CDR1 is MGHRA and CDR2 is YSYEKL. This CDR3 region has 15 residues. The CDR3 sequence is CASSHTGTSGYEQYF. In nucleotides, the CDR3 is TGCGCCAGCAGCCATACCGGGACTAGCGGCTACGAGCAGTACTTC.

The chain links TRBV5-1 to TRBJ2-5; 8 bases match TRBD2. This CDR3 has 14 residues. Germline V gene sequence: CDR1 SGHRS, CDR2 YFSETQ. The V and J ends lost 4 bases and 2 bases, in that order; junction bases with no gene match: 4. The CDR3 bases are TGCGCCAGCAGCGACGGGGGGGTTCAAGAGACCCAGTACTTC. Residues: CASSDGGVQETQYF.

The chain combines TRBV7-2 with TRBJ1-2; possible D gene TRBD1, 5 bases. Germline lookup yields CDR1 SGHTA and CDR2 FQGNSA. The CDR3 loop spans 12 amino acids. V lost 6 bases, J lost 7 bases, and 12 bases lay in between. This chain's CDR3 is CASSPDRPGYTF. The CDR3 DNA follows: TGTGCCAGCAGTCCTGACAGACCTGGCTACACCTTC.

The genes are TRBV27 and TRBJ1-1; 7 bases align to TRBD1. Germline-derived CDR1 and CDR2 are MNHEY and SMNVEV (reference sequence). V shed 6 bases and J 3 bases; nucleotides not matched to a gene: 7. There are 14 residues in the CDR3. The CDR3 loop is CASRAQGDHTEAFF. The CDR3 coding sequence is TGTGCCAGCAGAGCTCAGGGGGACCACACTGAAGCTTTCTTT.

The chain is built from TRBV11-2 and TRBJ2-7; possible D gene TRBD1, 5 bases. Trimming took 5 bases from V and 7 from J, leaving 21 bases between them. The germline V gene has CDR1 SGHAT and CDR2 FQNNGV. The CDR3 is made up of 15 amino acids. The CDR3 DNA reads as TGTGCCAGCAGCCAACCTAGGGGTAAGGGTCAAGAGCAGTACTTC. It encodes CASSQPRGKGQEQYF. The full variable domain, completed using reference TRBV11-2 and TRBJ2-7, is EAGVAQSPRYKIIEKRQSVAFWCNPISGHATLYWYQQILGQGPKLLIQFQNNGVVDDSQLPKDRFSAERLKGVDSTLKIQPAKLEDSAVYLCASSQPRGKGQEQYFGPGTRLTVT.

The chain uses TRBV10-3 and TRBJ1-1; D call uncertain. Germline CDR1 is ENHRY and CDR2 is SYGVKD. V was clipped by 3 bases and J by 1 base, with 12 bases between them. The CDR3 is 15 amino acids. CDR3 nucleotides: TGTGCCATCAGTGACCCGCGGGTAGGGAACACTGAAGCTTTCTTT. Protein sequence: CAISDPRVGNTEAFF.

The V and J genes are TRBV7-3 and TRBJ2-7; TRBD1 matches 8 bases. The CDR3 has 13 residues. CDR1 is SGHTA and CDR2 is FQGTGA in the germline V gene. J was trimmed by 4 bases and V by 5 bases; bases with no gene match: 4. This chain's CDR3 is CASSIQGAYEQYF. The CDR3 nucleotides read TGTGCCAGCAGCATTCAGGGGGCATACGAGCAGTACTTC.

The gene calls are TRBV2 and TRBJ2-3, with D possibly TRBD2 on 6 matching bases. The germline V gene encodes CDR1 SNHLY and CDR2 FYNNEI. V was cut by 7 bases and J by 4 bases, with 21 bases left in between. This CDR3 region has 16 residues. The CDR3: CASIPRGQAGPDTQYF. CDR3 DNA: TGTGCCAGCATTCCCCGCGGTCAGGCGGGGCCAGATACGCAGTATTTT.

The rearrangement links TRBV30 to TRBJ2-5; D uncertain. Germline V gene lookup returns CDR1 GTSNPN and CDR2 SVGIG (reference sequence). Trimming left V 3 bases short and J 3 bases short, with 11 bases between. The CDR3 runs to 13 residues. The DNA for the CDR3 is TGTGCCTGGAGAAAGAGTGGAGAAGAGACCCAGTACTTC. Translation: CAWRKSGEETQYF. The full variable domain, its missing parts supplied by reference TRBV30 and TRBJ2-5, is SQTIHQWPATLVQPVGSPLSLECTVEGTSNPNLYWYRQAAGRGLQLLFYSVGIGQISSEVPQNLSASRPQDRQFILSSKKLLLSDSGFYLCAWRKSGEETQYFGPGTRLLVL.

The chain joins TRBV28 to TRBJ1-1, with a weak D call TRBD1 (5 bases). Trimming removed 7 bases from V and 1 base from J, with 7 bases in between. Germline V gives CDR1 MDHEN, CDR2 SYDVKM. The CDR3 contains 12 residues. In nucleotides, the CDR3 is TGTGCCAGCATAACAGGGAACACTGAAGCTTTCTTT. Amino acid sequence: CASITGNTEAFF.

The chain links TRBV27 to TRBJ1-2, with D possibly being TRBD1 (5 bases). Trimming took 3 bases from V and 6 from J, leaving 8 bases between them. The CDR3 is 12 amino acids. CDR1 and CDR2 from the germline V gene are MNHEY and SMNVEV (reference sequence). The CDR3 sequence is CASSFQGNGYTF. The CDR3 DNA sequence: TGTGCCAGCAGTTTTCAGGGTAATGGCTACACCTTC.

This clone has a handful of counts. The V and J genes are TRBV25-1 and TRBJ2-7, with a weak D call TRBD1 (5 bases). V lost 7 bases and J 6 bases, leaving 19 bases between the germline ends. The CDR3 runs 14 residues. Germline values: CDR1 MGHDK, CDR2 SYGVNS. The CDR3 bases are TGTGCCAGCACCCCTCGGGCAGGGAAAAGCGAGCAGTACTTC. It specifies CASTPRAGKSEQYF.

CDR3: CASSSTREGVGNEKLFF. DNA of the CDR3: TGTGCCAGCAGCTCTACCCGGGAGGGGGTAGGTAATGAAAAACTGTTTTTT. V is TRBV5-6 and J is TRBJ1-4, with a tentative D call TRBD1 (6 bases). Trimming shortened V by 3 bases and J by 4 bases, and 19 bases separated the two germline ends. Per the germline V gene, CDR1 is SGHDT and CDR2 is YYEEEE. The CDR3 contains 17 residues.

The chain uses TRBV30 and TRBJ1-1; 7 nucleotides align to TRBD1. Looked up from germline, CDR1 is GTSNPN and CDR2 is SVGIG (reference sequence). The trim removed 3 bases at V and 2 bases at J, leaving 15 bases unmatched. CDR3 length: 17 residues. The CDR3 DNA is TGTGCCTGGAGGAACAACCTAAGACAGGGACCAAACACTGAAGCTTTCTTT. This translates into CAWRNNLRQGPNTEAFF.

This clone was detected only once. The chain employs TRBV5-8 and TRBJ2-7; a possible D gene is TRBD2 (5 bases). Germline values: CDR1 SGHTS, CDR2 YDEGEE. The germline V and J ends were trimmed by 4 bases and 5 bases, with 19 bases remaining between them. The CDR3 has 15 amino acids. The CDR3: CASSPVGGGKNEQYF. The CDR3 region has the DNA TGTGCCAGCAGCCCGGTTGGAGGAGGCAAGAACGAGCAGTACTTC.

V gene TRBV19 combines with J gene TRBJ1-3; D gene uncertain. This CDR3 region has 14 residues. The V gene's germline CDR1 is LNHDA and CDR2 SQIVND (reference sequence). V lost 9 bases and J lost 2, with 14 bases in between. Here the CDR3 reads CASADLQAGNTIYF. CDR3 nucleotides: TGTGCCAGCGCTGACCTTCAGGCTGGAAACACCATATATTTT.

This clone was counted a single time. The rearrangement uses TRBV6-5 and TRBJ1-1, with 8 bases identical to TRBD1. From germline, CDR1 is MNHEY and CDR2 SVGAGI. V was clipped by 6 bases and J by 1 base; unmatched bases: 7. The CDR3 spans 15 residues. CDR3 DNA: TGTGCCAGCAGCTCCGCCGGACAGGGGAACACTGAAGCTTTCTTT. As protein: CASSSAGQGNTEAFF.

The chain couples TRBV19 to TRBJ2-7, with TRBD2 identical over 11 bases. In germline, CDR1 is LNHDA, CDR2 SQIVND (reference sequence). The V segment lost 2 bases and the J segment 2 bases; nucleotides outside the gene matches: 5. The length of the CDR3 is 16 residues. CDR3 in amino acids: CASSIIASGGTYEQYF. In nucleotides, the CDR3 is TGTGCCAGTAGTATAATCGCTAGCGGGGGGACCTACGAGCAGTACTTC.

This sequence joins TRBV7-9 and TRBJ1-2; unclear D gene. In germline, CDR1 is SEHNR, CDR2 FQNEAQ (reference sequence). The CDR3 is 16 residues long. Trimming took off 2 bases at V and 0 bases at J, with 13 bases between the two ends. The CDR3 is CASSLSFIGANYGYTF. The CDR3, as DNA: TGTGCCAGCAGCTTATCGTTTATTGGAGCTAACTATGGCTACACCTTC.

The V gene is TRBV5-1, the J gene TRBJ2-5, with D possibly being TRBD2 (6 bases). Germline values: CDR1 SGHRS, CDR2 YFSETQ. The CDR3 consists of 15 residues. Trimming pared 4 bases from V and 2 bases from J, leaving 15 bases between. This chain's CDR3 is CASSPDGGPQETQYF. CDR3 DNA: TGCGCCAGCAGCCCGGACGGGGGTCCACAAGAGACCCAGTACTTC.

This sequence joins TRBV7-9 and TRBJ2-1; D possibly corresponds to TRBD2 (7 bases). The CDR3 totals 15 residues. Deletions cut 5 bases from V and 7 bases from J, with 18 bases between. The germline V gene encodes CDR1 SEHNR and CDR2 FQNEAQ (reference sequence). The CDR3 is CASSLGGGGGNEQFF. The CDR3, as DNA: TGTGCCAGCAGCCTAGGGGGGGGTGGCGGGAATGAGCAGTTCTTC.

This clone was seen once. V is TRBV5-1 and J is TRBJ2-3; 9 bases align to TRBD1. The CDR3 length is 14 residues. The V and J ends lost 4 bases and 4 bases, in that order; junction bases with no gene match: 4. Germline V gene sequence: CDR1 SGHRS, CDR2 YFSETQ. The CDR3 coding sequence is TGCGCCAGCAGCCCCTGGACAGGGGCAGATACGCAGTATTTT. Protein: CASSPWTGADTQYF.